What follows is one T cell receptor (beta chain) and its context. Its target is unknown. The data derive from a study of shared clonotypes between healthy human individuals. The wider study: The donor group consisted of two women and three men, aged 18 to 49. Study outcomes and limitations: Between several donors, naive CD4 clonotypes were shared at a level of about 5%.

Germline loops: CDR1 MNHEY, CDR2 SVGAGI. Deletions cut 0 bases from V and 2 bases from J, with 11 bases between. This CDR3 has 15 amino acids. Replicate PCRs for sorted subsets used 200 to 250 ng DNA; this equaled 30,000 to 35,000 T cell genomes. In the authors' methods: Quality scores were absent from the junction-only immunoSEQ sequences, so filtering differed. Produced via immunoSEQ multiplex PCR; TCRdb's table is partial and in-frame only. That table supplies the V and J calls and clone size; D and trimming were determined from the DNA. This sample carries some 580,000 clones, 97% of them seen once, and the ten largest clones take 0.057%.

The sequenced sample consisted of naive CD4+ T cells sorted from blood. This sample's subset: CD45RA+ positively selected. This rearrangement joins TRBV6-5 to TRBJ2-7; D gene uncertain. This clonotype originated in a woman in her thirties in good health. CDR3 amino acids: CASSYSLEQTYEQYF. DNA of the CDR3: TGTGCCAGCAGTTACTCCCTAGAACAGACCTACGAGCAGTACTTC.